This section outlines one TCR beta chain sequence together with its context. The target antigen is unknown. This sample stems from a study of cytomegalovirus exposure and HLA in healthy donors. Study in general: Assignment to the Caucasian-associated ancestry cluster applied to more than 75% of the 300 to 500 genotyped donors.

The PCR contained 60 Vbeta and 13 Jbeta primers. Generated by immunoSEQ multiplex PCR, the TCRdb table keeps only in-frame clones and is missing some. The sample records 80,000 to 100,000 clones, roughly 76% being singletons. In germline, CDR1 is PRHDT, CDR2 FYEKMQ (reference sequence). V dropped 5 bases and J dropped 4; count of bases not matched to a gene: 7. CDR3 length: 16 residues. General study points: Previous analysis showed most TCR beta V segments were productive about 87% or about 30% of the time.

The receptor comes from a man aged 45-65 years in good health and CMV-seronegative. The sample consisted of PBMCs. The chain uses TRBV13 and TRBJ2-1; 11 bases fit TRBD2. The DNA of the CDR3 is TGTGCCAGCAGCCCAGGGGGACTAGCGGCGTACAATGAGCAGTTCTTC. Its protein product is CASSPGGLAAYNEQFF.